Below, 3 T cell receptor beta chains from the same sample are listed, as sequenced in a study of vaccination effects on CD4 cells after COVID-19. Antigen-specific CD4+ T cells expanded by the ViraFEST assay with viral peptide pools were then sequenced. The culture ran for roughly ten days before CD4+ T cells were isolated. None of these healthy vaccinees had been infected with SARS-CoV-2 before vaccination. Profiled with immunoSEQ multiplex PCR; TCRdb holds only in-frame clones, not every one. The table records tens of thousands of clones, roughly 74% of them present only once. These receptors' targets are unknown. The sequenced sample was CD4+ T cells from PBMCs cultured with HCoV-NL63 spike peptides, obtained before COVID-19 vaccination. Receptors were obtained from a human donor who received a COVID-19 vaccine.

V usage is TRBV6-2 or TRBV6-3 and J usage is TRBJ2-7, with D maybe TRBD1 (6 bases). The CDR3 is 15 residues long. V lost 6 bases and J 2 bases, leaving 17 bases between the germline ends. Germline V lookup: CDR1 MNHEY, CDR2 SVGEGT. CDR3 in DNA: TGTGCCAGCAGCCCACTAGGGGGAAAGACCTACGAGCAGTACGTC. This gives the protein CASSPLGGKTYEQYV.

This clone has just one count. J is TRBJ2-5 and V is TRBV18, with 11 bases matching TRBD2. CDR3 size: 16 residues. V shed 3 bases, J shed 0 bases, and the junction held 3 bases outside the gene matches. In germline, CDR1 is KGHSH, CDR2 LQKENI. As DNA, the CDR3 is TGTGCCAGCTCACCCGGGACTAGCGGCCACCAAGAGACCCAGTACTTC. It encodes CASSPGTSGHQETQYF.

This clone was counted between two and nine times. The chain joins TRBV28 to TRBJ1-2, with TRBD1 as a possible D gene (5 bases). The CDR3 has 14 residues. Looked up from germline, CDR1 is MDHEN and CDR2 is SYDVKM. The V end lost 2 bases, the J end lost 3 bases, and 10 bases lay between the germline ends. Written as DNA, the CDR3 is TGTGCCAGCAGTTTAGCAGGGATTGACTATGGCTACACCTTC. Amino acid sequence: CASSLAGIDYGYTF.